This T cell receptor beta chain stems from a study of OX40 agonist ivuxolimab in advanced cancers. For the study at large: Ivuxolimab was delivered to patients intravenously every 2 weeks at doses spanning 0.01 to 10 mg/kg. Whole-study results and caveats: At 0.1 to 3.0 mg/kg and by week 6, CD4+ and CD8+ T cells in the blood had expanded clonally. Expanded clones belonging to CD8+ T cells outnumbered, on average, those of CD4+.

Details on this clone: The antigen is unknown.

Deletions cut 6 bases from V and 10 bases from J, with 10 bases between. The CDR3 spans 12 residues. Germline CDR1 and CDR2: LNHDA and SQIVND (reference sequence). Produced via immunoSEQ multiplex PCR; TCRdb's table is partial and in-frame only. The repertoire holds 60,000 to 85,000 clones, roughly nine tenths seen once, with 4% in the top ten. Baseline, cycle 4 day 1, and cycle 7 day 1 were the blood sampling points. This TCR derives from an adult with an advanced solid tumor such as melanoma, head and neck, liver or kidney cancer. The chain has TRBV19 and TRBJ1-6; maybe TRBD1 (5 bases). The material sequenced was CD4+ or CD8+ T cells sorted from blood, taken in a trial of the OX40 agonist ivuxolimab. CDR3: CASREGWSPLHF. DNA for the CDR3: TGTGCCAGTAGGGAGGGGTGGTCACCCCTCCACTTT.